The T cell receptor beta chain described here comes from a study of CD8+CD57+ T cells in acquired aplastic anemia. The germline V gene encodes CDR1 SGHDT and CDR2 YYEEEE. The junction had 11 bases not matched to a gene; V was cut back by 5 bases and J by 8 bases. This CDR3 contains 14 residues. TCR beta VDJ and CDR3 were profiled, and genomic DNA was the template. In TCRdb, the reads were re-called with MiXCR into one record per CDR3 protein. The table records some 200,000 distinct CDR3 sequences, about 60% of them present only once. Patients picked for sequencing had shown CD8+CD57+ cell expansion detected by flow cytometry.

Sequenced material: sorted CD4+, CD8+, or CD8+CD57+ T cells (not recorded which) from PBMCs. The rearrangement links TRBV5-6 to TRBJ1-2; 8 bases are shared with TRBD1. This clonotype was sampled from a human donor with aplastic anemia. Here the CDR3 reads CASSQGQGTNGYTF. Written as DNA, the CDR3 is TGTGCCAGCAGTCAAGGACAGGGAACTAACGGCTACACCTTC. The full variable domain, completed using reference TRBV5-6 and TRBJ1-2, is DAGVTQSPTHLIKTRGQQVTLRCSPKSGHDTVSWYQQALGQGPQFIFQYYEEEERQRGNFPDRFSGHQFPNYSSELNVNALLLGDSALYLCASSQGQGTNGYTFGSGTRLTVV.